These T cell receptor beta chains were read from a single sample in a study of blood T cell repertoires in COVID-19. Assay used: immunoSEQ multiplex PCR; TCRdb lists only in-frame clones, some missing. The sample includes around 200,000 clones, over 80% seen only once; the top ten take 1.2%. Sequencing was carried out using PBMCs or T cells enriched from blood (not recorded which). All receptors derive from a man aged 30 to 39 who had recovered from COVID-19. The CDR3 runs from the conserved cysteine through the conserved F or W. Clone size is not always given. Where it is, it says once, few, many or a class for expanded clones.

j_call | clone_size | v_call | cdr3_aa
TRBJ2-5 | - | TRBV5-6 | CASSLSLQGWKTQYF
TRBJ2-7 | - | TRBV9 | CASSVGGTVLYEQYF
TRBJ1-6 | - | TRBV28 | CASATSWTGYNSPLHF
TRBJ2-7 | - | TRBV10-3 | CAISEARTGDSYEQYF
TRBJ2-7 | - | TRBV27 | CASSPRLGGRGYEQYF
TRBJ1-5 | - | TRBV19 | CASSIVQDSNQPQHF
TRBJ2-5 | - | TRBV5-1 | CASSLLAETQYF
TRBJ2-3 | - | TRBV5-1 | CASSLLAGGPAGTQYF
TRBJ2-5 | few | TRBV24-1 | CATSDYRDQETQYF
TRBJ2-5 | - | TRBV12-5 | CASGSALAGPRETQYF
TRBJ2-1 | - | TRBV7-2 | CASSRSSGLSSYNEQFF
TRBJ2-1 | - | TRBV28 | CASSLSGTLYNEQFF
TRBJ2-7 | once | TRBV12-3/TRBV12-4 | CASSLDGTYEQYF
TRBJ2-2 | - | TRBV11-2 | CASSAGGVGELFF
TRBJ2-1 | - | TRBV27 | CASSFQGFEQFF
TRBJ2-7 | once | TRBV2 | CASSEVAGTPYEQYF
TRBJ2-7 | - | TRBV4-1 | CASSPVVGGAYEQYF
TRBJ2-3 | - | TRBV7-2 | CASSFGGPTDTQYF
TRBJ2-3 | - | TRBV4-3 | CASSPQGGTDTQYF
TRBJ1-3 | - | TRBV10-3 | CAISEGSSGNTIYF
TRBJ2-2 | - | TRBV6-5 | CASSYGSATGELFF
TRBJ2-1 | few | TRBV10-1 | CASSDGGASGNEQFF
TRBJ2-7 | - | TRBV19 | CASSVTSGDYYEQYF
TRBJ2-7 | - | TRBV7-8 | CASSNRDRGPPEYF
TRBJ2-1 | - | TRBV7-9 | CASSSRGVNNLFDEQFF
TRBJ1-1 | - | TRBV18 | CASSETGIQIGTEAFF
TRBJ1-1 | few | TRBV10-2 | CASSVTQVGTEAFF
TRBJ1-6 | - | TRBV5-1 | CASSLDNRDRGRSPLHF
TRBJ1-1 | - | TRBV7-9 | CASSPGTTGSTEAFF
TRBJ2-1 | once | TRBV6-2/TRBV6-3 | CASSVRAPGQGYNEQFF
TRBJ1-2 | - | TRBV30 | CAWSLPGNYGYTF
TRBJ1-4 | - | TRBV7-8 | CASSLEAVRGEKLFF
TRBJ1-4 | - | TRBV7-2 | CASSQSGGRGEKLFF
TRBJ2-1 | - | TRBV5-4 | CASSWRSGSGNEQFF
TRBJ1-5 | - | TRBV7-9 | CASRPGTGNQPQHF
TRBJ1-2 | once | TRBV18 | CASSQGQLYGYTF
TRBJ2-1 | - | TRBV11-2 | CASSFSTSGEYNEQFF
TRBJ2-1 | - | TRBV15 | CATSRDRGGLNEQFF
TRBJ2-3 | - | TRBV28 | CASSPTGSTDTQYF
TRBJ2-2 | - | TRBV6-5 | CASGRYYRGTGELFF